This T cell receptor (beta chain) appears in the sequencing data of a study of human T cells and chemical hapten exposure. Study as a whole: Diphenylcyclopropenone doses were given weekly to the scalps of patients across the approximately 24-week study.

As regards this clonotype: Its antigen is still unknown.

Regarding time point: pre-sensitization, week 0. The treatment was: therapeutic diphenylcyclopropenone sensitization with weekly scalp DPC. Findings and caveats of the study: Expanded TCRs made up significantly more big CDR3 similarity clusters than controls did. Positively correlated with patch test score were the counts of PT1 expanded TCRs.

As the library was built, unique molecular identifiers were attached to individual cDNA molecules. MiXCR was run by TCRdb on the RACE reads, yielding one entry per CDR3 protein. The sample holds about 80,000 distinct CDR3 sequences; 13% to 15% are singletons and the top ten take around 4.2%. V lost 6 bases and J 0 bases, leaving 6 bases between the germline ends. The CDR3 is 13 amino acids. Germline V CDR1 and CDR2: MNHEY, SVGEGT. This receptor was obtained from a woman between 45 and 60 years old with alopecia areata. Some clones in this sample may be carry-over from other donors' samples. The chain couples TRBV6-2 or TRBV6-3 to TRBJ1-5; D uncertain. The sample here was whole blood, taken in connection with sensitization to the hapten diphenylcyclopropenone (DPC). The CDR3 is CASRQNSNQPQHF. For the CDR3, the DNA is TGTGCCAGCAGGCAAAATAGCAATCAGCCCCAGCATTTT.